These T cell receptor beta chains were read from a single sample in a study of control samples from healthy donors and cancer patients. Assay: immunoSEQ multiplex PCR; the TCRdb copy retains only in-frame clones and omits some. This repertoire shows about 130,000 clones, approximately 95% found once; its top ten account for 3.6%. Material for sequencing was blood. The receptors originated from a man aged 30 to 45 in good health. The CDR3 runs from the conserved cysteine through the conserved F or W. Fields, in order: V gene, D gene, J gene, clone size, CDR3 protein, CDR3 DNA. The D gene is left open where the match is weak. Only some rows state a clone size, as once, few, many or a class for expanded clones.

v_call: TRBV25-1
d_call: -
j_call: TRBJ1-4
clone_size: -
cdr3_aa: CASSWGREKLFF
cdr3_nt: TGTGCCAGCAGTTGGGGGCGCGAAAAACTGTTTTTT

v_call: TRBV6-2/TRBV6-3
d_call: -
j_call: TRBJ2-7
clone_size: -
cdr3_aa: CASSYGRTYSYEQYF
cdr3_nt: TGTGCCAGCAGTTACGGGAGGACATACTCCTACGAGCAGTACTTC

v_call: TRBV11-1
d_call: -
j_call: TRBJ1-5
clone_size: -
cdr3_aa: CASSPGDSNQPQHF
cdr3_nt: TGTGCCAGCTCGCCCGGGGATAGCAATCAGCCCCAGCATTTT

v_call: TRBV6-5
d_call: TRBD1
j_call: TRBJ1-1
clone_size: -
cdr3_aa: CASRTGARTSEAFF
cdr3_nt: TGTGCCAGCCGAACAGGGGCGCGAACCTCTGAAGCTTTCTTT

v_call: TRBV9
d_call: -
j_call: TRBJ2-5
clone_size: -
cdr3_aa: CASSVVTGQPSGTQYF
cdr3_nt: TGTGCCAGCAGCGTAGTAACAGGACAACCGAGCGGGACCCAGTACTTC

v_call: TRBV4-3
d_call: -
j_call: TRBJ1-1
clone_size: -
cdr3_aa: CASSLGGKGGTEAFF
cdr3_nt: TGCGCCAGCAGCCTGGGGGGTAAGGGTGGCACTGAAGCTTTCTTT

v_call: TRBV30
d_call: -
j_call: TRBJ2-5
clone_size: -
cdr3_aa: CASFGPWGDQETQYF
cdr3_nt: TGTGCCTCCTTTGGGCCCTGGGGAGACCAAGAGACCCAGTACTTC

v_call: TRBV19
d_call: -
j_call: TRBJ2-7
clone_size: once
cdr3_aa: CASSNGRDSYEQYF
cdr3_nt: TGTGCCAGTAGTAACGGACGGGACTCCTACGAGCAGTACTTC

v_call: TRBV11-2
d_call: -
j_call: TRBJ1-2
clone_size: -
cdr3_aa: CASSLWLWRAQGGYGYTF
cdr3_nt: TGTGCCAGCAGCTTATGGCTGTGGAGAGCACAGGGTGGCTATGGCTACACCTTC

v_call: TRBV10-3
d_call: -
j_call: TRBJ1-6
clone_size: -
cdr3_aa: CAISGQINSPLHF
cdr3_nt: TGTGCCATCAGCGGACAAATTAATTCACCCCTCCACTTT

v_call: TRBV6-5
d_call: -
j_call: TRBJ1-3
clone_size: -
cdr3_aa: CASSGLAFSGNTIYF
cdr3_nt: TGTGCCAGCAGCGGCCTCGCATTCTCTGGAAACACCATATATTTT

v_call: TRBV30
d_call: -
j_call: TRBJ1-2
clone_size: -
cdr3_aa: CAWKESGYTF
cdr3_nt: TGTGCCTGGAAAGAGAGCGGCTACACCTTC

v_call: TRBV2
d_call: -
j_call: TRBJ1-2
clone_size: few
cdr3_aa: CASSAQAINYGYTF
cdr3_nt: TGTGCCAGCAGTGCACAGGCGATTAACTATGGCTACACCTTC

v_call: TRBV10-3
d_call: TRBD2
j_call: TRBJ2-5
clone_size: -
cdr3_aa: CAISERLAGGPPLQETQYF
cdr3_nt: TGTGCCATCAGTGAGAGACTAGCGGGGGGCCCCCCACTACAAGAGACCCAGTACTTC

v_call: TRBV27
d_call: -
j_call: TRBJ2-7
clone_size: -
cdr3_aa: CASSSGTSTYEQYF
cdr3_nt: TGTGCCAGCAGCTCCGGGACATCGACCTACGAGCAGTACTTC

v_call: TRBV5-1
d_call: TRBD2
j_call: TRBJ2-7
clone_size: once
cdr3_aa: CASSWPAGGPYEQYF
cdr3_nt: TGCGCCAGCAGCTGGCCGGCGGGGGGGCCTTACGAGCAGTACTTC

v_call: TRBV28
d_call: -
j_call: TRBJ2-1
clone_size: -
cdr3_aa: CASSLVGSNNEQFF
cdr3_nt: TGTGCCAGCAGTTTAGTGGGTAGCAACAATGAGCAGTTCTTC

v_call: TRBV3-1/TRBV3-2
d_call: -
j_call: TRBJ2-3
clone_size: -
cdr3_aa: CASSLPGLTDTQYF
cdr3_nt: TGTGCCAGCAGCCTCCCGGGGCTCACAGATACGCAGTATTTT

v_call: TRBV7-8
d_call: TRBD1
j_call: TRBJ1-1
clone_size: once
cdr3_aa: CASSLTGGAMNTEAFF
cdr3_nt: TGTGCCAGCAGCTTAACAGGGGGGGCAATGAACACTGAAGCTTTCTTT

v_call: TRBV5-5
d_call: TRBD1
j_call: TRBJ2-2
clone_size: -
cdr3_aa: CASSLGPGQGSTGELFF
cdr3_nt: TGTGCCAGCAGCTTGGGGCCGGGACAGGGGTCGACCGGGGAGCTGTTTTTT

v_call: TRBV6-2/TRBV6-3
d_call: -
j_call: TRBJ2-7
clone_size: -
cdr3_aa: CASSYSSWLGSNPYEQYF
cdr3_nt: TGTGCCAGCAGTTACTCGTCCTGGCTGGGCTCAAATCCCTACGAGCAGTACTTC

v_call: TRBV2
d_call: -
j_call: TRBJ1-4
clone_size: -
cdr3_aa: CASRNSRNEKLFF
cdr3_nt: TGTGCCAGCAGGAACAGCCGTAATGAAAAACTGTTTTTT

v_call: TRBV3-1/TRBV3-2
d_call: -
j_call: TRBJ2-3
clone_size: -
cdr3_aa: CASSLRGADTQYF
cdr3_nt: TGTGCCAGCAGCCTCAGGGGAGCAGATACGCAGTATTTT

v_call: TRBV5-1
d_call: -
j_call: TRBJ2-1
clone_size: once
cdr3_aa: CASSLGQGTYNEQFF
cdr3_nt: TGCGCCAGCAGCTTGGGTCAGGGAACTTACAATGAGCAGTTCTTC

v_call: TRBV11-2
d_call: TRBD2
j_call: TRBJ2-7
clone_size: -
cdr3_aa: CASSSSGAYDEQYF
cdr3_nt: TGTGCCAGCAGCTCTAGCGGGGCCTACGACGAGCAGTACTTC

v_call: TRBV4-1
d_call: -
j_call: TRBJ2-1
clone_size: -
cdr3_aa: CASRRTPDVYEQFF
cdr3_nt: TGCGCCAGCAGACGTACTCCGGATGTTTATGAGCAGTTCTTC

v_call: TRBV4-3
d_call: -
j_call: TRBJ2-1
clone_size: -
cdr3_aa: CASSQGVGSYNEQFF
cdr3_nt: TGCGCCAGCAGCCAAGGTGTGGGCTCCTACAATGAGCAGTTCTTC

v_call: TRBV27
d_call: TRBD2
j_call: TRBJ2-7
clone_size: -
cdr3_aa: CASRISGGGAYEQYF
cdr3_nt: TGTGCCAGCAGGATTAGCGGGGGGGGAGCCTACGAGCAGTACTTC

v_call: TRBV29-1
d_call: TRBD1
j_call: TRBJ1-2
clone_size: -
cdr3_aa: CSVGDRGLQGYTF
cdr3_nt: TGCAGCGTGGGCGACAGGGGGCTACAAGGCTACACCTTC

v_call: TRBV6-5
d_call: -
j_call: TRBJ1-6
clone_size: -
cdr3_aa: CASTFRSSYNSPLHF
cdr3_nt: TGTGCCAGCACTTTCAGAAGCTCCTATAATTCACCCCTCCACTTT

v_call: TRBV19
d_call: -
j_call: TRBJ2-7
clone_size: -
cdr3_aa: CASSMGPGYEQYF
cdr3_nt: TGTGCCAGTAGTATGGGACCCGGTTACGAGCAGTACTTC

v_call: TRBV7-3
d_call: TRBD1
j_call: TRBJ1-2
clone_size: once
cdr3_aa: CASSLRGGADGYTF
cdr3_nt: TGTGCCAGCAGCTTAAGAGGGGGCGCTGATGGCTACACCTTC

v_call: TRBV3-1/TRBV3-2
d_call: -
j_call: TRBJ1-5
clone_size: -
cdr3_aa: CASSQGAYQPQHF
cdr3_nt: TGTGCCAGCAGCCAAGGAGCCTATCAGCCCCAGCATTTT

v_call: TRBV4-3
d_call: -
j_call: TRBJ1-2
clone_size: -
cdr3_aa: CASSQDVGHYGYTF
cdr3_nt: TGCGCCAGCAGCCAAGATGTTGGGCACTATGGCTACACCTTC

v_call: TRBV5-4
d_call: TRBD1
j_call: TRBJ1-1
clone_size: -
cdr3_aa: CASRPTGGRTEAFF
cdr3_nt: TGTGCCAGCAGACCGACAGGGGGACGGACTGAAGCTTTCTTT

v_call: TRBV7-7
d_call: -
j_call: TRBJ2-2
clone_size: -
cdr3_aa: CASSFRGKNTGELFF
cdr3_nt: TGTGCTAGCAGCTTCCGGGGAAAGAACACCGGGGAGCTGTTTTTT

v_call: TRBV7-8
d_call: -
j_call: TRBJ2-7
clone_size: -
cdr3_aa: CASSLNPDGYEQYF
cdr3_nt: TGTGCCAGCAGCTTGAATCCGGATGGCTACGAGCAGTACTTC

v_call: TRBV27
d_call: -
j_call: TRBJ2-3
clone_size: once
cdr3_aa: CASSLLMEDTQYF
cdr3_nt: TGTGCCAGCAGTTTATTAATGGAAGATACGCAGTATTTT

v_call: TRBV18
d_call: -
j_call: TRBJ1-3
clone_size: -
cdr3_aa: CASSQQGSVFGNTIYF
cdr3_nt: TGTGCCAGCTCACAACAGGGATCGGTTTTCGGAAACACCATATATTTT

v_call: TRBV30
d_call: -
j_call: TRBJ2-7
clone_size: -
cdr3_aa: CAWTQRTLANEQYF
cdr3_nt: TGTGCCTGGACCCAAAGGACCCTAGCGAACGAGCAGTACTTC

v_call: TRBV10-1
d_call: TRBD2
j_call: TRBJ2-2
clone_size: -
cdr3_aa: CASSDKGLAGGHTGELFF
cdr3_nt: TGCGCCAGCAGTGACAAGGGACTAGCGGGGGGGCACACCGGGGAGCTGTTTTTT

v_call: TRBV6-5
d_call: TRBD1
j_call: TRBJ1-2
clone_size: -
cdr3_aa: CASSYRQGYGYTF
cdr3_nt: TGTGCCAGCAGTTACCGACAGGGCTATGGCTACACCTTC

v_call: TRBV6-2/TRBV6-3
d_call: TRBD1
j_call: TRBJ2-3
clone_size: once
cdr3_aa: CASSYPGQGIPYTDTQYF
cdr3_nt: TGTGCCAGCAGTTACCCAGGACAGGGGATTCCATACACAGATACGCAGTATTTT

v_call: TRBV1
d_call: -
j_call: TRBJ1-4
clone_size: -
cdr3_aa: CTSSQDNGTATNEKLFF
cdr3_nt: TGCACCAGCAGCCAAGATAACGGTACAGCAACTAATGAAAAACTGTTTTTT

v_call: TRBV10-3
d_call: TRBD1
j_call: TRBJ1-2
clone_size: -
cdr3_aa: CAISPGTGHPYGYTF
cdr3_nt: TGTGCCATCAGCCCCGGGACAGGACACCCCTATGGCTACACCTTC

v_call: TRBV7-2
d_call: -
j_call: TRBJ1-4
clone_size: -
cdr3_aa: CASSLVAGPNEKLFF
cdr3_nt: TGTGCCAGCAGCTTAGTTGCGGGGCCTAATGAAAAACTGTTTTTT